This T cell receptor beta chain is from a study of blood T cell repertoires in COVID-19. Study details: From the United States, Italy and Spain came samples of acute and convalescent COVID-19. Nucleic acid was either cDNA or gDNA, and it came from T cells, B-cell-depleted T cells, or PBMCs.

Methods used by the authors: Reference gene primer amplification yielded estimated nucleated cell counts. Clones were read by immunoSEQ multiplex PCR, and TCRdb kept only the in-frame ones, dropping some. V and J calls and clone size are copied from that table; D and trimming were computed from the DNA. In the table there are under 200,000 clones, approximately 80% of which are singletons. V was cut by 0 bases and J by 3 bases, with 9 bases left in between. The germline V gene has CDR1 SNHLY and CDR2 FYNNEI. This CDR3 has 15 amino acids. Sequencing input: peripheral blood. The sequence came from a man in his 60s with acute or convalescent COVID-19. The chain recombines TRBV2 with TRBJ2-1; D uncertain. In DNA, the CDR3 is TGTGCCAGCAGTGAAGCGCTTCCGGGCTACAATGAGCAGTTCTTC. Translation gives CASSEALPGYNEQFF.